Presented here are 9 T cell receptor beta chains from one specimen sequenced in a study of identical twins. A single record per CDR3 protein comes from TCRdb applying MiXCR to the 5' RACE reads. This table holds under 500,000 distinct CDR3 sequences, roughly an eighth found once. A further study also used this sample, focusing on yellow fever vaccine responses in identical twins.

The sample was CD4+ T cells sorted from blood. These receptors originate from a woman aged 18-29 years in good health.

The rearrangement uses TRBV5-6 and TRBJ2-1; D is unresolved. The CDR3 loop spans 16 amino acids. Trimming pared 6 bases from V and 2 bases from J, leaving 18 bases between. Germline V CDR1 and CDR2: SGHDT, YYEEEE. For the CDR3, the DNA is TGTGCCAGCACAACCGAGGCACTAAAAACCTACAATGAGCAGTTCTTC. This gives the protein CASTTEALKTYNEQFF.

This sequence joins TRBV21-1 and TRBJ2-5. TRBV21-1 corresponds to a pseudogene. CDR3 length: 13 amino acids. CDR3 bases: TGTGCCAGCAGCACACAGACACAAGAGACCCAGTACTTC. It translates to CASSTQTQETQYF.

This clonotype was observed at least ten times. The chain links TRBV5-1 to TRBJ1-1; TRBD1 might be the D (6 bases). Germline lookup yields CDR1 SGHRS and CDR2 YFSETQ. Trimming cost V 4 bases and J 1 base, with 11 bases left between them. The CDR3 sequence is 14 residues long. Written as DNA, the CDR3 is TGCGCCAGCAGCACGGACAGTAAGAACACTGAAGCTTTCTTT. Amino acid sequence: CASSTDSKNTEAFF.

This rearrangement joins TRBV7-2 to TRBJ2-7; 8 nucleotides line up with TRBD1. V lost 4 bases to trimming and J lost 2 bases; unmatched junction nucleotides: 7. Germline V gene lookup returns CDR1 SGHTA and CDR2 FQGNSA. The CDR3 is 15 residues long. DNA of the CDR3: TGTGCCAGCAGCTCGCTCGGGACAGGACCCTACGAGCAGTACTTC. Its protein product is CASSSLGTGPYEQYF.

A few counts support this clonotype. Mismatch with germline at one junction end may stem from a read error. The CDR3 DNA reads as TGTGCCACCAGTGATTTGGACGGCACACATACGCAGTATTTT. Its protein product is CATSDLDGTHTQYF. The chain carries TRBV24-1 and TRBJ2-3, with D unresolved. Germline lookup yields CDR1 KGHDR and CDR2 SFDVKD. This CDR3 region has 14 residues.

This clonotype was detected only a few times. The rearrangement joins TRBV6-5 to TRBJ2-6; D gene uncertain. Per the germline V gene, CDR1 is MNHEY and CDR2 is SVGAGI. This CDR3 is built from 17 residues. With 2 bases removed from V and 0 bases from J, the gap between germline ends came to 11 bases. This CDR3 reads CASSYLRTSSGANVLTF. CDR3 nucleotides: TGTGCCAGCAGTTACCTAAGGACCAGCTCTGGGGCCAACGTCCTGACTTTC.

There are a few counts of this clonotype. V and J are TRBV6-1 and TRBJ2-7; 11 positions agree with TRBD2. Unmatched junction bases numbered 9, after V lost 8 bases and J lost 3 bases. This CDR3 contains 15 residues. Germline V CDR1 and CDR2: MNHNS, SASEGT. Written as DNA, the CDR3 is TGTGCCAGCGCTACCCTGGGACTAGCGGTCTACGAGCAGTACTTC. Translating it yields CASATLGLAVYEQYF.

CDR3 nucleotide sequence: TGTGCCTGGAGTGTAGCCCCGGACAGTTCCTACGAGCAGTACTTC. Amino acids: CAWSVAPDSSYEQYF. J is TRBJ2-7 and V is TRBV30, with D possibly TRBD1 on 6 matching bases. Looked up from germline, CDR1 is GTSNPN and CDR2 is SVGIG (reference sequence). The CDR3 loop spans 15 amino acids. The germline V and J ends were trimmed by 0 bases and 1 base, with 13 bases remaining between them.

The CDR3 here is CASSLARGGRSYNEQFF. CDR3 sequence (DNA): TGTGCCAGCAGCTTAGCGCGCGGGGGGCGTTCCTACAATGAGCAGTTCTTC. V gene TRBV7-2 combines with J gene TRBJ2-1, with 8 nucleotides matching TRBD2. V was pared by 0 bases and J by 1 base, with 5 bases of the junction left unmatched. The CDR3 is made up of 17 amino acids. The V gene's germline CDR1 is SGHTA and CDR2 FQGNSA. Complete variable domain (other parts from reference TRBV7-2 and TRBJ2-1): GAGVSQSPSNKVTEKGKDVELRCDPISGHTALYWYRQSLGQGLEFLIYFQGNSAPDKSGLPSDRFSAERTGGSVSTLTIQRTQQEDSAVYLCASSLARGGRSYNEQFFGPGTRLTVL.